The subject of this entry is one T cell receptor (beta chain). In the study's own analysis: Counts of nucleated cells, estimated from reference gene primer amplification, were obtained. The table came from immunoSEQ multiplex PCR; TCRdb's copy has only in-frame clones and leaves some out. The V and J calls and clone size come from that table; D and trimming were worked out from the DNA. Here the sample spans about 100,000 clones, approximately 83% being singletons. The entry originates in a study of blood T cell repertoires in COVID-19. At the level of the study: Material from acute and convalescent COVID-19 was sourced from the United States, Italy and Spain. In each case, the material was cDNA or gDNA derived from T cells, B-cell-depleted T cells, or PBMCs.

The V gene end was trimmed by 5 bases and the J gene end by 2 bases; junction bases not matched to a gene: 6. Germline V gene data show CDR1 as ENHRY and CDR2 as SYGVKD. The CDR3 is made up of 16 amino acids. Symptom resolution, clearance, or two negative PCRs marked donors in Cohort 3 as recovered. Sequenced: PBMCs or T cells enriched from blood (not recorded which). The gene calls are TRBV10-3 and TRBJ2-5; the match to TRBD1 covers 12 bases. This clonotype was obtained from a woman in her fifties or sixties who had recovered from COVID-19. For the CDR3, the DNA is TGTGCCATCAGTCCAACGGGACAGGGGGCACAAGAGACCCAGTACTTC. Protein sequence: CAISPTGQGAQETQYF.